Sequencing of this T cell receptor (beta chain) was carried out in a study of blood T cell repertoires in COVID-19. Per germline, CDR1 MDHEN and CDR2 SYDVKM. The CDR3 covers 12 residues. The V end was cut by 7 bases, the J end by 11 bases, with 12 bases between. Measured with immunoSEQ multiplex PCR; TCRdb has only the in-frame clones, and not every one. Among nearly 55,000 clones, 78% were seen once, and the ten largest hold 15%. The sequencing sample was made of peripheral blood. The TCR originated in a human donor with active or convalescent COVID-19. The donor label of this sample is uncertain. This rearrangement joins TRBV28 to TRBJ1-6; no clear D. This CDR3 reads CASTPSLPPLHF. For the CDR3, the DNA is TGTGCCAGCACCCCTTCTCTCCCACCCCTCCACTTT. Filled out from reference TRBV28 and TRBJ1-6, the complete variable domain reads DVKVTQSSRYLVKRTGEKVFLECVQDMDHENMFWYRQDPGLGLRLIYFSYDVKMKEKGDIPEGYSVSREKKERFSLILESASTNQTSMYLCASTPSLPPLHFGNGTRLTVT.